A single sample gave rise to the 25 T cell receptor beta chains below, sequenced in a study of PD-1 blockade in classical Hodgkin lymphoma. Following autologous stem cell transplantation, relapse occurred in every patient, and exposure to brentuximab vedotin varied. Magnetic negative selection of thawed PBMCs yielded the CD8+ T cells. Using immunoSEQ multiplex PCR, the repertoire was profiled, and TCRdb retains in-frame clones only, with some absent. Found here are about 12,000 clones, around 85% of them singletons; the top ten hold approximately 25%. Source: CD8+ T cells from blood, taken at baseline. Receptors were obtained from a human donor with classical Hodgkin lymphoma.

The rearrangement joins TRBV19 to TRBJ2-7; D gene ambiguous. CDR3 size: 13 residues. Between the trimmed V and J ends, which lost 3 bases and 3 bases, there was a span of 9 bases. The germline V gene encodes CDR1 LNHDA and CDR2 SQIVND (reference sequence). CDR3 amino acids: CASSMGPGYEQYF. DNA of the CDR3: TGTGCCAGTAGTATGGGCCCCGGCTACGAGCAGTACTTC.

The V call is TRBV5-1, the J call TRBJ2-7; D uncertain. The ends were cut back, 1 base at V and 6 bases at J, with 14 bases in the middle. Germline V CDR1 and CDR2: SGHRS, YFSETQ. The CDR3 runs to 14 residues. The CDR3 region is CASSLLAPSCEQYF. CDR3 in DNA: TGCGCCAGCAGCTTGCTTGCCCCCAGCTGCGAGCAGTACTTC.

The J gene is TRBJ1-1, the V gene TRBV6-1; D is ambiguous. The CDR3 has 12 amino acids. V dropped 4 bases and J dropped 6 bases, with 9 bases sitting between them. The germline V gene has CDR1 MNHNS and CDR2 SASEGT. In DNA, the CDR3 is TGTGCCAGCAGTGGGGTTTACTCTGAAGCTTTCTTT. Residues: CASSGVYSEAFF.

The chain carries TRBV28 and TRBJ1-5, with TRBD1 identical over 8 bases. CDR1 MDHEN and CDR2 SYDVKM come from the germline V gene. V trimming: 5 bases; J trimming: 0 bases; junction bases outside the gene matches: 12. CDR3 length equals 18 residues. The DNA of the CDR3 is TGTGCCAGCAGTCCTCCCCGGGACAGGTTTTATAGCAATCAGCCCCAGCATTTT. It yields the protein CASSPPRDRFYSNQPQHF.

The chain is built from TRBV5-4 and TRBJ2-7; D is unresolved. Germline V gene data show CDR1 as SGHNT and CDR2 as YYREEE (reference sequence). There are 15 residues in the CDR3. V lost 4 bases to trimming and J lost 2 bases, with 16 bases between them. The CDR3 DNA reads as TGTGCCAGCAGCGGCCCGGGTGACCCGACCTACGAGCAGTACTTC. The encoded protein is CASSGPGDPTYEQYF.

CDR3 sequence: CASSPGPAYEQYF. The CDR3 DNA reads TGTGCCAGCAGCCCCGGCCCTGCCTACGAGCAGTACTTC. The V gene is TRBV5-4, the J gene TRBJ2-7; D remains unclear. Germline V lookup: CDR1 SGHNT, CDR2 YYREEE (reference sequence). CDR3 size: 13 residues. V was pared by 4 bases and J by 2 bases, with 10 bases between.

The rearrangement joins TRBV4-2 to TRBJ2-7; no clear D. The V end lost 5 bases, the J end lost 0 bases, and 11 bases lay between the germline ends. The CDR3 covers 14 residues. Germline V gene data show CDR1 as LGHNA and CDR2 as YNFKEQ. The CDR3 loop is CASSLVDNSYEQYF. Here the CDR3 DNA reads TGTGCCAGCAGCTTGGTAGACAACTCCTACGAGCAGTACTTC.

The CDR3 DNA sequence: TGTGCCAGCAGCTCCCGAGAAGGGGGCTCCTACAATGAGCAGTTCTTC. It specifies CASSSREGGSYNEQFF. The genes are TRBV7-6 and TRBJ2-1; perhaps TRBD1 as D (6 bases). Germline CDR1 and CDR2: SGHVS and FNYEAQ. V lost 4 bases and J 0 bases, leaving 13 bases between the germline ends. The CDR3 contains 16 residues.

A remark on this clone: This same CDR3 is encoded by further DNA sequences in the sample. This rearrangement joins TRBV5-1 to TRBJ2-5; unclear D gene. With 4 bases removed from V and 5 bases from J, the gap between germline ends came to 12 bases. Germline V lookup: CDR1 SGHRS, CDR2 YFSETQ. The CDR3 sequence is 13 residues long. The CDR3 DNA reads TGCGCCAGCAGCCTGGAAGGCCGGGAGACCCAGTACTTC. This sequence encodes CASSLEGRETQYF.

This sequence joins TRBV30 and TRBJ2-7; perhaps TRBD1 as D (5 bases). With 1 base removed from V and 9 bases from J, the gap between germline ends came to 7 bases. CDR3 length equals 10 residues. Germline CDR1 and CDR2: GTSNPN and SVGIG (reference sequence). The CDR3 DNA reads as TGTGCCTGGAGTGCAGGGATGCAGTACTTC. It yields the protein CAWSAGMQYF. The variable domain in full, with the rest retrieved from reference TRBV30 and TRBJ2-7, is SQTIHQWPATLVQPVGSPLSLECTVEGTSNPNLYWYRQAAGRGLQLLFYSVGIGQISSEVPQNLSASRPQDRQFILSSKKLLLSDSGFYLCAWSAGMQYFGPGTRLTVT.

This chain connects TRBV9 to TRBJ2-1; D could derive from TRBD1 or TRBD2 (5 bases each). The CDR3 length is 15 residues. In germline, CDR1 is SGDLS, CDR2 YYNGEE. The ends were cut back, 3 bases at V and 2 bases at J, with 12 bases in the middle. As DNA, the CDR3 is TGTGCCAGCAGCGGGGGCCGAGGGGCCTACAATGAGCAGTTCTTC. Translating gives CASSGGRGAYNEQFF.

The chain couples TRBV9 to TRBJ2-1, with 9 positions matching TRBD1. CDR1 and CDR2 (germline): SGDLS, YYNGEE. The junction had 7 bases not matched to a gene; V was cut back by 5 bases and J by 4 bases. There are 15 residues in the CDR3. This CDR3 is CASSSGTGSYNEQFF. The CDR3 DNA reads as TGTGCCAGCAGTTCCGGGACAGGGTCTTACAATGAGCAGTTCTTC.

The rearrangement links TRBV7-2 to TRBJ1-5; 7 bases match TRBD1. The V and J ends lost 5 bases and 4 bases, in that order; junction bases with no gene match: 8. CDR3 length equals 15 residues. Germline V gene data show CDR1 as SGHTA and CDR2 as FQGNSA. CDR3 DNA: TGTGCCAGCAGCCAAACACAGGGGATGAATCAGCCCCAGCATTTT. This sequence encodes CASSQTQGMNQPQHF. Filled out from reference TRBV7-2 and TRBJ1-5, the complete variable domain reads GAGVSQSPSNKVTEKGKDVELRCDPISGHTALYWYRQSLGQGLEFLIYFQGNSAPDKSGLPSDRFSAERTGGSVSTLTIQRTQQEDSAVYLCASSQTQGMNQPQHFGDGTRLSIL.

The V gene is TRBV27, the J gene TRBJ2-7; D assignment may be TRBD1 or TRBD2 (5 bases each). Germline-derived CDR1 and CDR2 are MNHEY and SMNVEV (reference sequence). Between the trimmed V and J ends, which lost 6 bases and 0 bases, there was a span of 12 bases. The CDR3 extends over 14 amino acids. CDR3 loop: CASSPGTASYEQYF. CDR3 DNA sequence: TGTGCCAGCAGCCCCGGGACGGCCTCCTACGAGCAGTACTTC.

The CDR3 coding sequence is TGCGCCAGCAGCTTGGATCCGCCGGGGCCTGGAAACACCATATATTTT. It yields the protein CASSLDPPGPGNTIYF. V is TRBV5-1 and J is TRBJ1-3; tentatively, D is TRBD1 (5 bases). This CDR3 has 16 residues. Trimming shortened V by 0 bases and J by 2 bases, and 12 bases separated the two germline ends. In germline, CDR1 is SGHRS, CDR2 YFSETQ.

This clone was seen a single time. This chain links TRBV6-6 with TRBJ1-6, with TRBD1 matching 9 bases. The CDR3 runs to 16 residues. Germline V gene data show CDR1 as MNHNY and CDR2 as SVGAGI (reference sequence). J was trimmed by 5 bases and V by 9 bases; bases with no gene match: 11. This chain's CDR3 is CASSGQGRPHNSPLHF. CDR3 sequence (DNA): TGTGCCAGTTCGGGACAGGGAAGGCCCCATAATTCACCCCTCCACTTT.

The chain uses TRBV5-6 and TRBJ2-3; TRBD2 matches at 16 bases. The CDR3 extends over 14 amino acids. Germline CDR1 is SGHDT and CDR2 is YYEEEE. Unmatched junction bases numbered 6, after V lost 4 bases and J lost 13 bases. The CDR3 protein is CASSGTSGGAREYF. In DNA, the CDR3 is TGTGCCAGCAGCGGGACTAGCGGGGGGGCAAGAGAGTATTTT.

CDR3 in DNA: TGTGCCAGCAGCTCAGGATACTACGAGCAGTACTTC. This encodes CASSSGYYEQYF. The chain uses TRBV7-9 and TRBJ2-7; D uncertain. Trimming shortened V by 4 bases and J by 3 bases, and 7 bases separated the two germline ends. CDR3 length: 12 residues. Germline values: CDR1 SEHNR, CDR2 FQNEAQ (reference sequence).

J is TRBJ1-4 and V is TRBV6-1; TRBD1 is a possible D gene (6 bases). The CDR3 contains 14 residues. The germline V gene encodes CDR1 MNHNS and CDR2 SASEGT. Trimming took 7 bases from V and 7 from J, leaving 16 bases between them. The CDR3 bases are TGTGCCAGCAACGACGGGGGAGGGGGTGAAAAACTGTTTTTT. This encodes CASNDGGGGEKLFF.

This rearrangement joins TRBV19 to TRBJ2-1, with D possibly being TRBD1 or TRBD2 (5 bases each). Trimming took 3 bases from V and 4 from J, leaving 13 bases between them. The germline V gene encodes CDR1 LNHDA and CDR2 SQIVND (reference sequence). The CDR3 is made up of 15 amino acids. Written as DNA, the CDR3 is TGTGCCAGTAGTATGTGGCAGGGAGTATACAATGAGCAGTTCTTC. Translation gives CASSMWQGVYNEQFF.

CDR3 DNA: TGTGCTAGTGGTTTGGCATGGACCGAAGGACAAGACTATGGCTACACCTTC. Translated, it gives CASGLAWTEGQDYGYTF. The rearrangement joins TRBV12-5 to TRBJ1-2; D perhaps matches TRBD1 (5 bases). V gave up 1 base and J gave up 3 bases, with 18 bases separating them. CDR1 is LGHNT and CDR2 is FRNRAP in the germline V gene. The CDR3 extends over 17 amino acids.

The gene calls are TRBV6-1 and TRBJ2-2; D ambiguous. The CDR3 sequence is 16 residues long. V lost 1 base, J lost 6 bases, and 15 bases lay in between. The V gene's germline CDR1 is MNHNS and CDR2 SASEGT. The CDR3 here is CASSEGLLKGAGELFF. The CDR3 DNA sequence: TGTGCCAGCAGTGAAGGTTTATTAAAGGGCGCCGGGGAGCTGTTTTTT.

The chain joins TRBV27 to TRBJ1-1, with D unclear. V was trimmed by 0 bases and J by 0 bases, leaving 14 bases between them. The germline V gene encodes CDR1 MNHEY and CDR2 SMNVEV (reference sequence). The CDR3 is 17 residues long. In DNA form, the CDR3 reads TGTGCCAGCAGTTTATCTTCCTGGACTTTCATGAACACTGAAGCTTTCTTT. This translates into CASSLSSWTFMNTEAFF.

The chain carries TRBV28 and TRBJ1-4, with D unclear. There are 16 residues in the CDR3. Trimming cost V 4 bases and J 4 bases, with 16 bases left between them. The V gene's germline CDR1 is MDHEN and CDR2 SYDVKM. The CDR3: CASSSQSPALNEKLFF. The CDR3 nucleotides are TGTGCCAGCAGTTCTCAATCCCCGGCCCTTAATGAAAAACTGTTTTTT.

This chain joins TRBV7-6 and TRBJ2-1, with 12 bases identical to TRBD1. The CDR3 spans 15 residues. The V gene end was trimmed by 5 bases and the J gene end by 6 bases; junction bases not matched to a gene: 5. Germline CDR1 is SGHVS and CDR2 is FNYEAQ. The CDR3 loop reads CASSRGTGGSNEQFF. The CDR3 DNA follows: TGTGCCAGCAGCCGCGGGACAGGGGGCTCCAATGAGCAGTTCTTC. The full variable domain, completed using reference TRBV7-6 and TRBJ2-1, is GAGVSQSPRYKVTKRGQDVALRCDPISGHVSLYWYRQALGQGPEFLTYFNYEAQQDKSGLPNDRFSAERPEGSISTLTIQRTEQRDSAMYRCASSRGTGGSNEQFFGPGTRLTVL.